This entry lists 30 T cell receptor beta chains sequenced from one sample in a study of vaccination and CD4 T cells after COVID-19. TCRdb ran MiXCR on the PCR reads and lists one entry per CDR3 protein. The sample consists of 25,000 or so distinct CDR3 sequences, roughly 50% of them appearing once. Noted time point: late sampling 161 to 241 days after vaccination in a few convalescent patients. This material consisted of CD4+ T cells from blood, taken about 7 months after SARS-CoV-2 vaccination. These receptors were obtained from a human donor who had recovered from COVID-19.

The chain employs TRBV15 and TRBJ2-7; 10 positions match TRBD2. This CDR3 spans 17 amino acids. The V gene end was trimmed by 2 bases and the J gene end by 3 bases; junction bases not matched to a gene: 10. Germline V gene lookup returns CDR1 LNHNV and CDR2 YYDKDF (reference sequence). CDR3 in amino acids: CATSRTQGSGRFYEQYF. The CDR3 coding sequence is TGTGCCACCAGCAGAACCCAGGGTAGCGGGAGGTTCTACGAGCAGTACTTC.

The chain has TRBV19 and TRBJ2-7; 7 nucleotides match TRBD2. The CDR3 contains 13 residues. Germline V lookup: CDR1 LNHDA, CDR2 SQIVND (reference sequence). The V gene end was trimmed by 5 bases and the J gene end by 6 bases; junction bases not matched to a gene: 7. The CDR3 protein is CASSWLSGGEQYF. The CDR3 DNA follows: TGTGCCAGTAGTTGGCTCTCGGGGGGCGAGCAGTACTTC.

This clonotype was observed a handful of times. The CDR3 protein is CASSEEAGRTYGYTF. In DNA, the CDR3 is TGTGCCAGCAGTGAAGAGGCAGGACGCACCTATGGCTACACCTTC. The V call is TRBV6-1, the J call TRBJ1-2; no definite D call. Per the germline V gene, CDR1 is MNHNS and CDR2 is SASEGT. The CDR3 runs to 15 residues. The V and J ends lost 1 base and 4 bases respectively, with 13 bases between them.

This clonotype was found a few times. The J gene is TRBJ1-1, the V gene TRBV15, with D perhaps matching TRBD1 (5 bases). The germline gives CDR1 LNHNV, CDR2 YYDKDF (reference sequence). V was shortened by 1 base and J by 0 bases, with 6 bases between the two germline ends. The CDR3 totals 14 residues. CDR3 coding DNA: TGTGCCACCAGCAGAGCAGGGTTGAACACTGAAGCTTTCTTT. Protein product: CATSRAGLNTEAFF.

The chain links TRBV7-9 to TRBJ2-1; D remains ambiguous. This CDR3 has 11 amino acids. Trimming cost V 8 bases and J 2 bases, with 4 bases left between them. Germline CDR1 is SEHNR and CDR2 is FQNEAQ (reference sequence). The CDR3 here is CASGTYNEQFF. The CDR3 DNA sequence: TGTGCCAGCGGGACCTACAATGAGCAGTTCTTC.

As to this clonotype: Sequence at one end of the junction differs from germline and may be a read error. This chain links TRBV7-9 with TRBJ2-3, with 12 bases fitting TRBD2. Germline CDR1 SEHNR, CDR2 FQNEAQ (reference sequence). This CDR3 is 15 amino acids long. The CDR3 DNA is TGTGCCAGCAGCTTAGGGACTAGCGGGACAGATATGCAGTATTTT. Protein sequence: CASSLGTSGTDMQYF.

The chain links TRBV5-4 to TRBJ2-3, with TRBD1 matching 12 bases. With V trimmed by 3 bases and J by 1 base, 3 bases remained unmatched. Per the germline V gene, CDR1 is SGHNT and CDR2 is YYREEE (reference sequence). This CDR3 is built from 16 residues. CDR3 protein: CASSYGTGGGTDTQYF. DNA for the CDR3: TGTGCCAGCAGCTACGGGACAGGGGGCGGCACAGATACGCAGTATTTT. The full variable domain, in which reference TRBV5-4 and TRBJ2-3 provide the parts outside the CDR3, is ETGVTQSPTHLIKTRGQQVTLRCSSQSGHNTVSWYQQALGQGPQFIFQYYREEENGRGNFPPRFSGLQFPNYSSELNVNALELDDSALYLCASSYGTGGGTDTQYFGPGTRLTVL.

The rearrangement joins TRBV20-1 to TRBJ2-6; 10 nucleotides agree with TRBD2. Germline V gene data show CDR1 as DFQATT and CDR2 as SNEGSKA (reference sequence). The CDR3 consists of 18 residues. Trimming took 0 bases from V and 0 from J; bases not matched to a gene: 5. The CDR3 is CSARDLAGVLSGANVLTF. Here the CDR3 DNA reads TGCAGTGCTAGAGATCTAGCGGGAGTTCTCTCTGGGGCCAACGTCCTGACTTTC.

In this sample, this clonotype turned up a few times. CDR3 sequence (DNA): TGTGCCAGCAGTCCGGGACTAGCGACAGATACGCAGTATTTT. Its protein is CASSPGLATDTQYF. The chain employs TRBV6-4 and TRBJ2-3; 10 bases fit TRBD2. The CDR3 runs to 14 residues. Germline assignment: CDR1 MRHNA and CDR2 SNTAGT. The J segment lost 3 bases and the V segment lost 5 bases, leaving 2 bases of the junction unmatched.

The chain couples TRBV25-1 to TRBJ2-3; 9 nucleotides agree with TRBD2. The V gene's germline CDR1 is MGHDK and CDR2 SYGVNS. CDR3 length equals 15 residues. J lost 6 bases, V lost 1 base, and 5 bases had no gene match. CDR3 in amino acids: CASSESSGRWDTQYF. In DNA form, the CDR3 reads TGTGCCAGCAGTGAATCCAGCGGGAGGTGGGATACGCAGTATTTT.

The CDR3 nucleotides are TGCAGTGCCATAGGGGGGGCGCCCTACGAGCAGTACTTC. The encoded protein is CSAIGGAPYEQYF. The chain recombines TRBV20-1 with TRBJ2-7, with D perhaps matching TRBD2 (7 bases). Trimming shortened V by 6 bases and J by 2 bases, and 14 bases separated the two germline ends. The CDR3 has 13 amino acids. The germline CDR1 and CDR2 sequences are DFQATT and SNEGSKA (reference sequence).

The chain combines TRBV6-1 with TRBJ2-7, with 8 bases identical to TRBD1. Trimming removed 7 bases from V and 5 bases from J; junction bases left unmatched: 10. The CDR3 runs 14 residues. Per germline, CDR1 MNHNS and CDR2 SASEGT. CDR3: CASKFGQGSDEQYF. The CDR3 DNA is TGTGCCAGCAAATTTGGACAGGGTAGCGACGAGCAGTACTTC.

CDR3 region: CSARVTSGRRNTGELFF. The CDR3 DNA reads as TGCAGTGCTAGAGTTACTAGCGGGAGACGAAACACCGGGGAGCTGTTTTTT. V gene TRBV20-1 combines with J gene TRBJ2-2, with 11 bases that match TRBD2. Germline V gene data show CDR1 as DFQATT and CDR2 as SNEGSKA (reference sequence). The CDR3 has 17 amino acids. After removal of 1 base from V and 2 bases from J, the junction contained 6 bases not matched to a gene.

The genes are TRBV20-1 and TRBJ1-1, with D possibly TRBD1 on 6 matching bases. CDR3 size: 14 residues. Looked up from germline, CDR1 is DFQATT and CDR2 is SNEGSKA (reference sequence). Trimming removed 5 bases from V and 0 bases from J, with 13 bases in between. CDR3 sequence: CSADPQGMNTEAFF. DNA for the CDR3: TGCAGTGCTGACCCACAGGGAATGAACACTGAAGCTTTCTTT.

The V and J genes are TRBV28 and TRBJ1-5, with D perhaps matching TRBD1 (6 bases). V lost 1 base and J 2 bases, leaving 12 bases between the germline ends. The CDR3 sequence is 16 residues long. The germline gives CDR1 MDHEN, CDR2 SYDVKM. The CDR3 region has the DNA TGTGCCAGCAGTTTATACGGGGGGCCCGGCAATCAGCCCCAGCATTTT. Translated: CASSLYGGPGNQPQHF.

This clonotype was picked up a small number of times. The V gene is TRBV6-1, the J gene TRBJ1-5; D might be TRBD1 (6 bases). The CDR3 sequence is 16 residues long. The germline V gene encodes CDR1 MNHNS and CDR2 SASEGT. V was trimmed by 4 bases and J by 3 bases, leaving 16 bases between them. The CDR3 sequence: CASSGPQGPTNQPQHF. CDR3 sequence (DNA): TGTGCCAGCAGTGGGCCCCAGGGGCCTACCAATCAGCCCCAGCATTTT.

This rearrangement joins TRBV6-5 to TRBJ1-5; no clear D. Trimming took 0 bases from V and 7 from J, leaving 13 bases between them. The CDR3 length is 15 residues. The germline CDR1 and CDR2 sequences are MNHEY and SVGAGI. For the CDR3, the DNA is TGTGCCAGCAGTTACTCGGCTGCGGCAGCACAGCCCCAGCATTTT. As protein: CASSYSAAAAQPQHF.

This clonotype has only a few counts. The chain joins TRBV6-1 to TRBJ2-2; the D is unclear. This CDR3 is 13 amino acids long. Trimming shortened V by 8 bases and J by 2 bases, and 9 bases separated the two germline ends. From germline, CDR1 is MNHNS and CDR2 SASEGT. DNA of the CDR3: TGTGCCAGCCGGCTGGTAAACACCGGGGAGCTGTTTTTT. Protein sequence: CASRLVNTGELFF.

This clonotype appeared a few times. The CDR3 loop is CASSLDGGSDTQYF. The CDR3 DNA follows: TGTGCCAGCAGCTTAGATGGGGGGTCAGATACGCAGTATTTT. This chain connects TRBV11-2 to TRBJ2-3; the D gene is possibly TRBD2 (6 bases). Germline-derived CDR1 and CDR2 are SGHAT and FQNNGV. Trimming took off 0 bases at V and 4 bases at J, with 8 bases between the two ends. The CDR3 covers 14 residues.

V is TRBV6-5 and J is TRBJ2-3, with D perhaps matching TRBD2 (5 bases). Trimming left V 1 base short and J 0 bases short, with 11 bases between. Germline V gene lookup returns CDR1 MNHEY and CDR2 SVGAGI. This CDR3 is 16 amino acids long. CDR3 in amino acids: CASSYYFRGSTDTQYF. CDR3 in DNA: TGTGCCAGCAGTTACTATTTTCGGGGTAGCACAGATACGCAGTATTTT.

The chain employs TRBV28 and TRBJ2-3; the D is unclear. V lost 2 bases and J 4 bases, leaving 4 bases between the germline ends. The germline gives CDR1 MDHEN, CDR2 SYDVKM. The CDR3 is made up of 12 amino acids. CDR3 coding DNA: TGTGCCAGCAGTTTAAATTCAGATACGCAGTATTTT. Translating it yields CASSLNSDTQYF.

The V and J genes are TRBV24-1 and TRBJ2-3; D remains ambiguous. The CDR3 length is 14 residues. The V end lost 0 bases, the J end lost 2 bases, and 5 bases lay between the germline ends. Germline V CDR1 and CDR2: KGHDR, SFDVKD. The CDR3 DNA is TGTGCCACCAGTGATTTGCCTAACACAGATACGCAGTATTTT. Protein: CATSDLPNTDTQYF.

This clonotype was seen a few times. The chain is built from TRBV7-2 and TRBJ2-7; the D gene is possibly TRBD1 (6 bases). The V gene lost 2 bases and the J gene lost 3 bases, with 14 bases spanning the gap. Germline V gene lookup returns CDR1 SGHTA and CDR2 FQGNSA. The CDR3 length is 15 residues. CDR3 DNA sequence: TGTGCCAGCAGCTTAAGGTCACAGGGCCACTACGAGCAGTACTTC. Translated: CASSLRSQGHYEQYF.

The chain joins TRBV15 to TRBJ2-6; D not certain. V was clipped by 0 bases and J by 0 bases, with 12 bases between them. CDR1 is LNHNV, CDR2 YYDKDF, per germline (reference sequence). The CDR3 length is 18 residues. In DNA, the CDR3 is TGTGCCACCAGCAGAGATCTGGGCAGCAGCTCTGGGGCCAACGTCCTGACTTTC. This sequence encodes CATSRDLGSSSGANVLTF.

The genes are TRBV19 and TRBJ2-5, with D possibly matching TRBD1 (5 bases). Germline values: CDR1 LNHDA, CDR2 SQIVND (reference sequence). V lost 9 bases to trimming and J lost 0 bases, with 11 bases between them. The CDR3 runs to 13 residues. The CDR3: CASTGRYQETQYF. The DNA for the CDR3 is TGTGCCAGCACAGGACGGTACCAAGAGACCCAGTACTTC.

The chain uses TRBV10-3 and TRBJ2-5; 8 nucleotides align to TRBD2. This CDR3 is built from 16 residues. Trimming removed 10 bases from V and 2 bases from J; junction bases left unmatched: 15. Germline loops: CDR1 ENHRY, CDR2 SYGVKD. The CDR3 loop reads CATARLAKNPQETQYF. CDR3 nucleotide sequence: TGTGCCACCGCTCGACTAGCGAAAAACCCACAAGAGACCCAGTACTTC.

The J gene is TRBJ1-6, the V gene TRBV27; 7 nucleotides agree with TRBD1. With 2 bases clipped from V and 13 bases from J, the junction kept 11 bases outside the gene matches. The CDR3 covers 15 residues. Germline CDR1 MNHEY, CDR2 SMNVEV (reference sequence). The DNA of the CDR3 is TGTGCCAGCAGTTTAACCGGGACAGTCTTTAGGCCCCTCCACTTT. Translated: CASSLTGTVFRPLHF.

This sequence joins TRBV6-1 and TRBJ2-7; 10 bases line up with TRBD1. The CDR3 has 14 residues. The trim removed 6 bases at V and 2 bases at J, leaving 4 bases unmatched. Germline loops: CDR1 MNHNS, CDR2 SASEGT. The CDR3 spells CASRRGTGAYEQYF. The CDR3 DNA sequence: TGTGCCAGCAGACGCGGGACAGGGGCCTACGAGCAGTACTTC.

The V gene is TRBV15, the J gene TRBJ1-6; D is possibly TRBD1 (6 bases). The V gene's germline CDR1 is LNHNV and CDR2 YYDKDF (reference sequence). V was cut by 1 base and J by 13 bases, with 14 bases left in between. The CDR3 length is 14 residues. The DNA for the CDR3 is TGTGCCACCAGCAGAGGGGGGGCGGGTGCGCCCCTCCACTTT. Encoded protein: CATSRGGAGAPLHF.

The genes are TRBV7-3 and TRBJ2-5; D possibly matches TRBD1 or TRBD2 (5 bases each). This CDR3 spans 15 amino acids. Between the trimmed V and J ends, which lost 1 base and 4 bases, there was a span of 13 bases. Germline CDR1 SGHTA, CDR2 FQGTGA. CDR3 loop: CASSLIKGTVETQYF. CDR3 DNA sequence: TGTGCCAGCAGCTTAATTAAGGGGACGGTAGAGACCCAGTACTTC.